This T cell receptor beta chain was observed in a study of control samples from healthy donors and cancer patients. Trimming shortened V by 4 bases and J by 7 bases, and 19 bases separated the two germline ends. There are 15 residues in the CDR3. Germline V gene sequence: CDR1 SGHAT, CDR2 FQNNGV. This table comes from immunoSEQ multiplex PCR, and its TCRdb copy is limited to in-frame clones, with some not included. The repertoire holds 250,000 to 300,000 clones, with more than 65% as singletons. The sequenced material came from PBMCs. The TCR originated in a woman between 55 and 75 years old with lung cancer. The chain has TRBV11-2 and TRBJ2-5, with a tentative D call TRBD2 (6 bases). The DNA of the CDR3 is TGTGCCAGCAGCTCTTCTAGCGTAGCCGGGGGGACCCAGTACTTC. Protein: CASSSSSVAGGTQYF.